This T cell receptor beta chain was observed in a study of control samples from healthy donors and cancer patients. Data came from immunoSEQ multiplex PCR; TCRdb stores just in-frame clones and leaves some out. This sample has 100,000 to 150,000 clones; 85% to 90% occur once, and the top ten carry about 12%. From germline, CDR1 is SGHTS and CDR2 YDEGEE. The length of the CDR3 is 13 residues. V was shortened by 6 bases and J by 6 bases, with 13 bases between the two germline ends. V gene TRBV5-8 combines with J gene TRBJ2-1; unclear D gene. Specimen: blood. This sequence originates from a man aged 30 to 45 in good health. In nucleotides, the CDR3 is TGTGCCAGCAACCCGTCGGGTGGCAATGAGCAGTTCTTC. Its translation: CASNPSGGNEQFF.